A single TCR beta chain is shown here with its context. What it recognizes is unknown. Clones were read by immunoSEQ multiplex PCR, and TCRdb kept only the in-frame ones, dropping some. This table holds 55,000 to 80,000 clones, 70% to 90% found once. CDR3 size: 14 residues. Trimming shortened V by 0 bases and J by 7 bases, and 10 bases separated the two germline ends. Germline CDR1 MNHNY, CDR2 SVGAGI (reference sequence). The source of the sample is a study of neoadjuvant anti-PD-1 for oral cavity cancer. Background on the study: Patients mostly received three to four biweekly nivolumab doses at 3 mg/kg before surgery. Non-progressing patients received a fourth nivolumab dose near day 43, then surgery on days 50-56.

The sample's time point: after neoadjuvant nivolumab, at surgical resection. Patients were newly diagnosed with stage II-IVA oral cavity squamous cell carcinoma without prior systemic or radiation treatment. Study outcomes and limitations: Higher pretreatment blood Treg/Th17 ratios correlated with higher pretreatment blood and lower post-treatment tumor TCRbeta clonality.

This sequence originates from a person between 35 and 79 years old with oral cavity squamous cell carcinoma. The V and J genes are TRBV6-6 and TRBJ1-5; TRBD1 is a possible D gene (5 bases). This specimen was PBMCs, taken after nivolumab (anti-PD-1) treatment. CDR3 protein: CASSYSRQGQPQHF. DNA for the CDR3: TGTGCCAGCAGTTACTCCCGGCAGGGCCAGCCCCAGCATTTT.